This TCR beta chain was obtained from a study of cytomegalovirus exposure and HLA in healthy donors. In the study overall: Researchers previously reported finding roughly 120 million unique TCR beta sequences from about 170 million T cells.

Despite likely unrecorded immune exposures, the donors were nominally healthy at the time of sampling. Broader study findings: The study recorded fewer than 200 TCR beta chains that were cytomegalovirus-associated. Sequencing depth across donors, presence/absence analyses assumed, was roughly uniform.

A note on this clone: Its matching antigen is unknown.

This CDR3 has 12 amino acids. Germline CDR1 is SGHNT and CDR2 is YENEEA. The ends were cut back, 6 bases at V and 7 bases at J, with 9 bases in the middle. 13 Jbeta primers and 60 Vbeta primers were used for the PCR. The method was immunoSEQ multiplex PCR; TCRdb's version includes in-frame clones alone and lacks a portion of them. This table holds 95,000 to 100,000 clones, roughly 80% found once. Sequenced: PBMCs. This clonotype was sampled from a middle-aged man in good health and CMV-seropositive. The chain links TRBV11-3 to TRBJ2-2; maybe TRBD1 (6 bases). The chain's CDR3 is CASREGVGELFF. In nucleotides, the CDR3 is TGTGCCAGCAGAGAGGGGGTCGGGGAGCTGTTTTTT.